Shown below are 15 T cell receptor beta chains from a single sample sequenced in a study of multiple sclerosis patients with progressive multifocal leukoencephalopathy. The repertoire was sequenced with immunoSEQ multiplex PCR; TCRdb's copy has only in-frame clones and lacks some. The repertoire holds some 30,000 clones, with roughly 91% as singletons. Time point meaning: before natalizumab initiation. Sequencing input: PBMCs. These receptors were taken from a human donor with multiple sclerosis.

The chain combines TRBV2 with TRBJ1-4, with TRBD1 identical over 8 bases. Germline V gene sequence: CDR1 SNHLY, CDR2 FYNNEI. V gave up 5 bases and J gave up 8 bases; unmatched junction bases: 7. The CDR3 covers 14 residues. The CDR3 reads CASSLQGAGEKLFF. CDR3 nucleotide sequence: TGTGCCAGCAGTCTCCAGGGGGCAGGGGAAAAACTGTTTTTT.

The chain is built from TRBV10-3 and TRBJ1-1; 10 nucleotides match TRBD1. The CDR3 is made up of 17 amino acids. Germline V gene lookup returns CDR1 ENHRY and CDR2 SYGVKD. The junction had 9 bases not matched to a gene; V was cut back by 4 bases and J by 1 base. CDR3 protein: CAISGTGGGSGNTEAFF. In nucleotides, the CDR3 is TGTGCCATCAGTGGGACAGGGGGAGGATCAGGGAACACTGAAGCTTTCTTT.

This chain connects TRBV19 to TRBJ2-5, with TRBD1 matching over 9 bases. The end of the DNA fits TRBJ2-7 better, so the J call may be wrong. Germline V gene data show CDR1 as LNHDA and CDR2 as SQIVND (reference sequence). CDR3 size: 15 residues. The CDR3 sequence is CASSIMGQGYYEQYF. In nucleotides, the CDR3 is TGTGCCAGTAGTATAATGGGACAGGGTTACTACGAGCAGTACTTC.

This clone was found a few times. The chain combines TRBV5-4 with TRBJ1-2, with no clear D. The CDR3 covers 12 residues. Germline loops: CDR1 SGHNT, CDR2 YYREEE (reference sequence). With 5 bases removed from V and 2 bases from J, the gap between germline ends came to 7 bases. CDR3 sequence: CASSPGNYGYTF. CDR3 DNA sequence: TGTGCCAGCAGTCCGGGCAACTATGGCTACACCTTC.

The V and J genes are TRBV5-6 and TRBJ1-1; D is unresolved. V lost 4 bases, J lost 0 bases, and 7 bases lay in between. CDR1 is SGHDT, CDR2 YYEEEE, per germline. This CDR3 is 13 amino acids long. The CDR3 sequence is CASSLGVNTEAFF. CDR3 bases: TGTGCCAGCAGCCTGGGTGTGAACACTGAAGCTTTCTTT.

This clone has just a few counts. V is TRBV27 and J is TRBJ1-5; D is unclear. The CDR3 runs to 15 residues. The ends were cut back, 5 bases at V and 0 bases at J, with 11 bases in the middle. Germline-derived CDR1 and CDR2 are MNHEY and SMNVEV (reference sequence). DNA of the CDR3: TGTGCCAGCAGTCCGTTCCTTTTTAGCAATCAGCCCCAGCATTTT. Translated, it gives CASSPFLFSNQPQHF.

This chain joins TRBV28 and TRBJ1-1; D gene ambiguous. Germline lookup yields CDR1 MDHEN and CDR2 SYDVKM. The CDR3 sequence is 14 residues long. The germline V and J ends were trimmed by 6 bases and 1 base, with 12 bases remaining between them. The CDR3 sequence is CASRLGIPNTEAFF. DNA of the CDR3: TGTGCCAGCAGACTGGGGATCCCGAACACTGAAGCTTTCTTT. The full variable domain, its missing parts supplied by reference TRBV28 and TRBJ1-1, is DVKVTQSSRYLVKRTGEKVFLECVQDMDHENMFWYRQDPGLGLRLIYFSYDVKMKEKGDIPEGYSVSREKKERFSLILESASTNQTSMYLCASRLGIPNTEAFFGQGTRLTVV.

The CDR3 sequence: CASSLPALAGYQETQYF. CDR3 in DNA: TGTGCCAGCAGCTTACCCGCCCTAGCGGGCTACCAAGAGACCCAGTACTTC. The J gene is TRBJ2-5, the V gene TRBV7-2; 8 bases are shared with TRBD2. This CDR3 contains 17 residues. The trim removed 2 bases at V and 0 bases at J, leaving 8 bases unmatched. The germline gives CDR1 SGHTA, CDR2 FQGNSA.

V is TRBV28 and J is TRBJ1-5; 9 nucleotides align to TRBD1. This CDR3 has 16 residues. With V trimmed by 5 bases and J by 4 bases, 9 bases remained unmatched. Per the germline V gene, CDR1 is MDHEN and CDR2 is SYDVKM. CDR3 loop: CASSIGTGFRNQPQHF. The CDR3 nucleotides are TGTGCCAGCAGTATCGGGACAGGGTTCAGAAATCAGCCCCAGCATTTT. Looking up the rest from reference TRBV28 and TRBJ1-5 gives the full variable domain: DVKVTQSSRYLVKRTGEKVFLECVQDMDHENMFWYRQDPGLGLRLIYFSYDVKMKEKGDIPEGYSVSREKKERFSLILESASTNQTSMYLCASSIGTGFRNQPQHFGDGTRLSIL.

This clone was found once. The chain recombines TRBV18 with TRBJ2-5; no clear D gene. V lost 3 bases to trimming and J lost 5 bases, with 4 bases between them. There are 11 residues in the CDR3. Looked up from germline, CDR1 is KGHSH and CDR2 is LQKENI. The CDR3 loop is CASSPGETQYF. CDR3 DNA sequence: TGTGCCAGCTCACCCGGGGAGACCCAGTACTTC.

This clone has a single count. The chain recombines TRBV7-8 with TRBJ1-1, with D perhaps matching TRBD1 (5 bases). The CDR3 contains 15 residues. Trimming stripped 6 bases from V and 5 bases from J, with 19 bases between. Germline assignment: CDR1 SGHVS and CDR2 FQNEAQ. The CDR3 sequence: CASRGTRGFHTEAFF. The CDR3 nucleotides are TGTGCCAGCAGGGGGACTAGGGGCTTTCATACTGAAGCTTTCTTT.

The chain carries TRBV11-2 and TRBJ1-1; D may be TRBD1 (5 bases). Trimming stripped 0 bases from V and 6 bases from J, with 8 bases between. Germline CDR1 and CDR2: SGHAT and FQNNGV. The CDR3 runs 13 residues. CDR3 residues: CASSLDRGPEAFF. DNA of the CDR3: TGTGCCAGCAGCTTAGATAGGGGACCTGAAGCTTTCTTT.

The chain carries TRBV9 and TRBJ2-1; 7 bases match TRBD1. CDR3 size: 16 residues. Germline assignment: CDR1 SGDLS and CDR2 YYNGEE. V dropped 2 bases and J dropped 0; count of bases not matched to a gene: 5. CDR3 loop: CASSVDRSSSYNEQFF. Written as DNA, the CDR3 is TGTGCCAGCAGCGTGGACAGGTCTAGCTCCTACAATGAGCAGTTCTTC. Based on the CDR3 plus reference TRBV9 and TRBJ2-1, the full variable domain is DSGVTQTPKHLITATGQRVTLRCSPRSGDLSVYWYQQSLDQGLQFLIQYYNGEERAKGNILERFSAQQFPDLHSELNLSSLELGDSALYFCASSVDRSSSYNEQFFGPGTRLTVL.

The J gene is TRBJ1-2, the V gene TRBV19, with D possibly TRBD1 on 5 matching bases. Germline-derived CDR1 and CDR2 are LNHDA and SQIVND (reference sequence). V was clipped by 3 bases and J by 6 bases, with 14 bases between them. The CDR3 has 14 amino acids. CDR3 region: CASSILSRAHGYTF. The DNA of the CDR3 is TGTGCCAGTAGTATTCTCTCCAGGGCCCATGGCTACACCTTC. Filled out from reference TRBV19 and TRBJ1-2, the complete variable domain reads DGGITQSPKYLFRKEGQNVTLSCEQNLNHDAMYWYRQDPGQGLRLIYYSQIVNDFQKGDIAEGYSVSREKKESFPLTVTSAQKNPTAFYLCASSILSRAHGYTFGSGTRLTVV.

Here the CDR3 reads CASSEVSQHEQYF. The CDR3 DNA is TGTGCCAGCAGTGAGGTCAGCCAACACGAGCAGTACTTC. The V gene is TRBV6-1, the J gene TRBJ2-7, with D hard to call. V dropped 3 bases and J dropped 5 bases, with 11 bases sitting between them. The CDR3 contains 13 residues. CDR1 and CDR2 from the germline V gene are MNHNS and SASEGT.